These 5 T cell receptor beta chains were sequenced from one sample in a study of beta chain features in type 1 diabetes. Study-wide points: For Type 1 diabetes patients, all four CD4+ subsets carried TCRB CDR3s that were moderately but significantly shorter.

The isolated RNA, all of it, was reverse transcribed, so expressed TCRB transcripts were what got sequenced. TCRdb's table, derived via immunoSEQ multiplex PCR, lists solely in-frame clones and lacks some. The sample includes about 700,000 clones, roughly 13% of them seen just once. These receptors' antigens are unknown. Sequencing was performed on naive CD4+ T cells from blood. These receptors all stem from a man younger than 30 with type 1 diabetes.

Comment on this clone: Within the sample, other DNA sequences also encode this same CDR3. V and J are TRBV30 and TRBJ1-1; 10 nucleotides agree with TRBD1. CDR1 is GTSNPN and CDR2 is SVGIG in the germline V gene (reference sequence). V was clipped by 1 base and J by 4 bases; unmatched bases: 0. CDR3 length: 13 residues. The CDR3, as DNA: TGTGCCTGGAGTGGACAGGGGGCCACTGAAGCTTTCTTT. Encoded protein: CAWSGQGATEAFF.

This clone has only a few counts. The rearrangement links TRBV6-6 to TRBJ1-1; D perhaps matches TRBD1 (6 bases). The CDR3 extends over 12 amino acids. CDR1 is MNHNY, CDR2 SVGAGI, per germline (reference sequence). Trimming stripped 5 bases from V and 7 bases from J, with 11 bases between. CDR3 sequence (DNA): TGTGCCAGCAGTATAGGACAGATTGAAGCTTTCTTT. Residues: CASSIGQIEAFF.

The CDR3, as DNA: TGTGCCAGCAGCTTATTGGGGCCCGGGGAGCTGTTTTTT. Translation gives CASSLLGPGELFF. J is TRBJ2-2 and V is TRBV11-1, with a possible D match to TRBD1 (5 bases). Looked up from germline, CDR1 is SGHAT and CDR2 is FQDESV (reference sequence). Trimming shortened V by 2 bases and J by 6 bases, and 7 bases separated the two germline ends. This CDR3 is 13 amino acids long.

The rearrangement joins TRBV4-1 to TRBJ1-2, with TRBD1 matching 8 bases. Looked up from germline, CDR1 is MGHRA and CDR2 is YSYEKL. CDR3 length: 17 residues. Trimming at V came to 2 bases and at J to 2 bases, leaving 10 bases not matched to a gene. CDR3 protein: CASSQPTGERANYGYTF. The CDR3 bases are TGCGCCAGCAGCCAACCGACAGGGGAGAGGGCCAACTATGGCTACACCTTC.

This clone was seen more than once but under ten times. V usage is TRBV2 and J usage is TRBJ2-5, with D perhaps matching TRBD2 (6 bases). The germline CDR1 and CDR2 sequences are SNHLY and FYNNEI. Deletions cut 7 bases from V and 1 base from J, with 10 bases between. The CDR3 length is 13 residues. CDR3 residues: CASTGLGQETQYF. The CDR3 DNA follows: TGTGCCAGCACGGGACTGGGCCAAGAGACCCAGTACTTC.